The 24 T cell receptor beta chains given below trace back to one sample, sequenced in a study of regulatory T cells in long-lasting Graves disease (dated by TCRdb to the early 2020s). Receptor amplification or capture employed multiplex PCR. This sample was sequenced with an Illumina HiSeq 4000. TCR beta libraries were built with iRepertoire HTBI primers and Arm-PCR amplification of CDR3 regions. TCRdb took the public reads, trimmed them with fastp at Q25, ran MiXCR for clone calling and kept in-frame beta chains. Identical CDR3 proteins give one entry, which carries the most common genes and DNA. Counted in this sample were some 340,000 distinct CDR3 sequences; roughly 23% of them appeared once. Around 30% of the sample rests with the top ten. Per the publication, the time point label means: persistent/refractory GD, antithyroid drugs over 5 years with positive TRAb. RNA was extracted from PBMCs in TRIzol for both TCR sequencing and RNA sequencing.

Sequencing used peripheral blood mononuclear cells (PBMCs), obtained when the disease was refractory, from a patient treated with antithyroid drugs. The receptors shown here come from a middle-aged woman with Graves disease. Donor details come from another sample of the same person, matched by shared clones.

This clonotype has just a few counts. V and J are TRBV5-5 and TRBJ1-1, with 8 positions matching TRBD1. J lost 6 bases, V lost 2 bases, and 9 bases had no gene match. The CDR3 runs to 15 residues. Germline V gene sequence: CDR1 SGHKS, CDR2 YYEKEE (reference sequence). CDR3 loop: CASSFTTGAWAEAFF. The DNA of the CDR3 is TGTGCCAGCAGCTTCACGACAGGGGCATGGGCTGAAGCTTTCTTT.

A few counts support this clonotype. A read error may produce the germline difference seen at one junction end. The V and J genes are TRBV28 and TRBJ2-7, with D tentatively TRBD2 (6 bases). The CDR3 runs to 15 residues. Germline V CDR1 and CDR2: MDHEN, SYDVKM. The CDR3 protein is CASSPRGSNSYEQYF. The DNA of the CDR3 is TGCGCCAGCAGTCCCCGGGGGTCGAACTCCTACGAGCAGTACTTC.

The CDR3 is CASSLYEGQPQHF. In nucleotides, the CDR3 is TGTGCCAGCAGCTTATACGAGGGACAGCCCCAGCATTTT. The chain combines TRBV7-7 with TRBJ1-5; D remains ambiguous. V was cut by 2 bases and J by 7 bases, with 9 bases left in between. In germline, CDR1 is SSHAT, CDR2 FNYEAQ (reference sequence). CDR3 length: 13 residues.

This clonotype was observed a few times. The chain uses TRBV7-8 and TRBJ2-7, with D possibly being TRBD1 (5 bases). The CDR3 loop spans 15 amino acids. Germline loops: CDR1 SGHVS, CDR2 FQNEAQ. V lost 5 bases and J 4 bases, leaving 18 bases between the germline ends. CDR3 in amino acids: CASSQTNKGHYEQYF. The CDR3 nucleotides read TGTGCCAGCAGCCAAACCAATAAAGGACATTACGAGCAGTACTTC.

The chain is built from TRBV7-9 and TRBJ2-7; 7 nucleotides match TRBD2. Per the germline V gene, CDR1 is SEHNR and CDR2 is FQNEAQ (reference sequence). CDR3 length: 14 amino acids. The ends lost 1 base at V and 9 bases at J; junction bases unmatched: 9. The CDR3 is CASSLGLAEGGQYF. CDR3 coding DNA: TGTGCCAGCAGCTTAGGTCTAGCGGAAGGAGGGCAGTACTTC. The whole variable domain, remainder taken from reference TRBV7-9 and TRBJ2-7, is DTGVSQNPRHKITKRGQNVTFRCDPISEHNRLYWYRQTLGQGPEFLTYFQNEAQLEKSRLLSDRFSAERPKGSFSTLEIQRTEQGDSAMYLCASSLGLAEGGQYFGPGTRLTVT.

The gene calls are TRBV2 and TRBJ2-1; 10 positions match TRBD2. J lost 4 bases, V lost 6 bases, and 9 bases had no gene match. The CDR3 runs to 16 residues. The germline CDR1 and CDR2 sequences are SNHLY and FYNNEI. The CDR3 region has the DNA TGTGCCAGCAGGGGGGGCCCGGGACTAGCGTACAATGAGCAGTTCTTC. It yields the protein CASRGGPGLAYNEQFF. Full variable domain (outside the CDR3, taken from reference TRBV2 and TRBJ2-1): EPEVTQTPSHQVTQMGQEVILRCVPISNHLYFYWYRQILGQKVEFLVSFYNNEISEKSEIFDDQFSVERPDGSNFTLKIRSTKLEDSAMYFCASRGGPGLAYNEQFFGPGTRLTVL.

The DNA for the CDR3 is TGCGCCAGCAGCTTGGCTCGGAACCCTGGAAACACCATATATTTT. This encodes CASSLARNPGNTIYF. J is TRBJ1-3 and V is TRBV5-1, with no clear D. The V and J ends lost 0 bases and 2 bases respectively, with 9 bases between them. The CDR3 consists of 15 residues. The germline V gene encodes CDR1 SGHRS and CDR2 YFSETQ.

This clonotype has at least ten counts. V usage is TRBV11-2 and J usage is TRBJ2-5; 8 bases align to TRBD2. The CDR3 contains 16 residues. With V trimmed by 4 bases and J by 2 bases, 9 bases remained unmatched. Germline V gene sequence: CDR1 SGHAT, CDR2 FQNNGV. CDR3 sequence (DNA): TGTGCCAGCAGCTCAGCTACCGGGAGGGCGCAAGAGACCCAGTACTTC. Residues: CASSSATGRAQETQYF. Combining the CDR3 with reference TRBV11-2 and TRBJ2-5 gives the whole variable domain EAGVAQSPRYKIIEKRQSVAFWCNPISGHATLYWYQQILGQGPKLLIQFQNNGVVDDSQLPKDRFSAERLKGVDSTLKIQPAKLEDSAVYLCASSSATGRAQETQYFGPGTRLLVL.

This clonotype was found many times. The V call is TRBV12-3 or TRBV12-4, the J call TRBJ2-2; 7 bases are a match to TRBD2. CDR3 length: 14 amino acids. The J segment lost 4 bases and the V segment lost 4 bases, leaving 3 bases of the junction unmatched. The CDR3 loop is CASSWLAVTGELFF. CDR3 coding DNA: TGTGCCAGCAGTTGGCTAGCGGTCACCGGGGAGCTGTTTTTT.

This clonotype was observed many times. This rearrangement joins TRBV12-3 or TRBV12-4 to TRBJ1-5; 7 bases are shared with TRBD1. With V trimmed by 6 bases and J by 2 bases, 7 bases remained unmatched. This CDR3 is built from 15 residues. CDR3 in amino acids: CASSHRGEGNQPQHF. The CDR3 DNA sequence: TGTGCCAGCAGCCACAGGGGCGAGGGCAATCAGCCCCAGCATTTT.

A few counts support this clonotype. The chain carries TRBV5-4 and TRBJ1-6; D is uncertain. The CDR3 is made up of 15 amino acids. Germline V lookup: CDR1 SGHNT, CDR2 YYREEE (reference sequence). The V end lost 0 bases, the J end lost 3 bases, and 7 bases lay between the germline ends. The CDR3 sequence: CASSLDPGYNSPLHF. The CDR3 DNA reads TGTGCCAGCAGCTTGGACCCGGGCTATAATTCACCCCTCCACTTT.

This chain joins TRBV9 and TRBJ1-5; TRBD1 is a possible D gene (5 bases). The germline V gene encodes CDR1 SGDLS and CDR2 YYNGEE. V was trimmed by 2 bases and J by 2 bases, leaving 8 bases between them. The CDR3 extends over 14 amino acids. The chain's CDR3 is CASSVSGGNQPQHF. DNA of the CDR3: TGTGCCAGCAGCGTTTCGGGGGGCAATCAGCCCCAGCATTTT.

This chain uses TRBV29-1 with TRBJ1-1, with 8 bases identical to TRBD1. The CDR3 runs 15 residues. V dropped 6 bases and J dropped 0; count of bases not matched to a gene: 9. The germline V gene encodes CDR1 SQVTM and CDR2 ANQGSEA. CDR3 in amino acids: CSVLTGGIMNTEAFF. In DNA, the CDR3 is TGCAGCGTACTTACAGGGGGAATCATGAACACTGAAGCTTTCTTT.

The V and J genes are TRBV30 and TRBJ1-4, with 8 nucleotides matching TRBD1. Germline-derived CDR1 and CDR2 are GTSNPN and SVGIG (reference sequence). The CDR3 has 13 residues. Germline trimming cut 5 bases from V and 7 bases from J; bases unmatched to any gene: 6. The chain's CDR3 is CAWDRQGREKLFF. The CDR3 DNA is TGTGCCTGGGATCGACAGGGGCGTGAAAAACTGTTTTTT.

V gene TRBV5-1 combines with J gene TRBJ2-3, with TRBD2 identical over 9 bases. CDR1 is SGHRS, CDR2 YFSETQ, per germline. V lost 1 base, J lost 5 bases, and 11 bases stayed unmatched. The CDR3 has 17 amino acids. The CDR3 spells CASSLLVVTSGIDTQYF. CDR3 sequence (DNA): TGCGCCAGCAGCTTGCTGGTGGTGACTAGCGGAATAGATACGCAGTATTTT.

There are a few counts of this clonotype. J is TRBJ2-7 and V is TRBV12-3 or TRBV12-4; D might be TRBD2 (5 bases). CDR3 length: 14 residues. V lost 5 bases and J 12 bases, leaving 23 bases between the germline ends. DNA of the CDR3: TGTGCCAGCAGTCCACCCCCTTTTGGGGAGAGGATGTACTTC. Amino acid sequence: CASSPPPFGERMYF.

This clonotype has a count of ten or more. This rearrangement joins TRBV2 to TRBJ2-7, with TRBD2 matching 8 bases. J gave up 1 base and V 4 bases, and 3 bases lay outside the gene matches. The CDR3 runs to 14 residues. CDR1 is SNHLY and CDR2 is FYNNEI in the germline V gene. CDR3 region: CASSGREVSYEQYF. CDR3 bases: TGTGCCAGCAGTGGGCGGGAGGTATCCTACGAGCAGTACTTC.

This clonotype was detected many times. This chain uses TRBV2 with TRBJ1-3; D might be TRBD1 (5 bases). The CDR3 runs 14 residues. V was trimmed by 5 bases and J by 2 bases, leaving 10 bases between them. The V gene's germline CDR1 is SNHLY and CDR2 FYNNEI. In nucleotides, the CDR3 is TGTGCCAGCAGTCCTGACAGCCCTGGAAACACCATATATTTT. Translated: CASSPDSPGNTIYF.

This clonotype was observed many times. The genes are TRBV29-1 and TRBJ2-7; the D gene is possibly TRBD2 (6 bases). Germline assignment: CDR1 SQVTM and CDR2 ANQGSEA. V lost 6 bases to trimming and J lost 2 bases, with 14 bases between them. CDR3 length: 13 amino acids. As DNA, the CDR3 is TGCAGCGTGGGGCGGGACGGACCCTACGAGCAGTACTTC. It codes for CSVGRDGPYEQYF.

Ten or more counts support this clonotype. The chain uses TRBV28 and TRBJ1-1; 8 positions match TRBD1. The CDR3 sequence is 14 residues long. CDR1 MDHEN and CDR2 SYDVKM come from the germline V gene. V lost 8 bases, J lost 5 bases, and 10 bases stayed unmatched. In nucleotides, the CDR3 is TGTGCCAGCCTACAGGGGGGGGTTTGGACTGAAGCTTTCTTT. This translates into CASLQGGVWTEAFF.

The chain carries TRBV6-2 or TRBV6-3 and TRBJ2-3, with 7 bases aligning to TRBD1. The trim removed 3 bases at V and 4 bases at J, leaving 7 bases unmatched. This CDR3 has 15 residues. The germline V gene encodes CDR1 MNHEY and CDR2 SVGEGT. CDR3 DNA sequence: TGTGCCAGCAGTTATGACAGGGATCCGTCAGATACGCAGTATTTT. It translates to CASSYDRDPSDTQYF.

This clonotype was counted ten times or more. The J gene is TRBJ1-4, the V gene TRBV6-1, with D uncertain. Germline CDR1 and CDR2: MNHNS and SASEGT. The CDR3 contains 12 residues. Deletions cut 6 bases from V and 8 bases from J, with 10 bases between. As DNA, the CDR3 is TGTGCCAGCAGCCACGTACGGGAAAAACTGTTTTTT. It specifies CASSHVREKLFF.

The table lists this clonotype with many counts. This sequence joins TRBV20-1 and TRBJ1-2, with TRBD1 identical over 9 bases. The germline V gene has CDR1 DFQATT and CDR2 SNEGSKA (reference sequence). The CDR3 sequence is 13 residues long. The CDR3 loop is CKGSGQGSYGYTF. As DNA, the CDR3 is TGCAAGGGTAGCGGACAGGGGAGCTATGGCTACACCTTC.

This clonotype was seen only a few times. The chain links TRBV2 to TRBJ2-3; D is unresolved. This CDR3 contains 12 residues. V was clipped by 4 bases and J by 4 bases, with 6 bases between them. Germline loops: CDR1 SNHLY, CDR2 FYNNEI. The CDR3, as DNA: TGTGCCAGCAGTGGCCTACCAGATACGCAGTATTTT. Its translation is CASSGLPDTQYF. Based on the CDR3 plus reference TRBV2 and TRBJ2-3, the full variable domain is EPEVTQTPSHQVTQMGQEVILRCVPISNHLYFYWYRQILGQKVEFLVSFYNNEISEKSEIFDDQFSVERPDGSNFTLKIRSTKLEDSAMYFCASSGLPDTQYFGPGTRLTVL.